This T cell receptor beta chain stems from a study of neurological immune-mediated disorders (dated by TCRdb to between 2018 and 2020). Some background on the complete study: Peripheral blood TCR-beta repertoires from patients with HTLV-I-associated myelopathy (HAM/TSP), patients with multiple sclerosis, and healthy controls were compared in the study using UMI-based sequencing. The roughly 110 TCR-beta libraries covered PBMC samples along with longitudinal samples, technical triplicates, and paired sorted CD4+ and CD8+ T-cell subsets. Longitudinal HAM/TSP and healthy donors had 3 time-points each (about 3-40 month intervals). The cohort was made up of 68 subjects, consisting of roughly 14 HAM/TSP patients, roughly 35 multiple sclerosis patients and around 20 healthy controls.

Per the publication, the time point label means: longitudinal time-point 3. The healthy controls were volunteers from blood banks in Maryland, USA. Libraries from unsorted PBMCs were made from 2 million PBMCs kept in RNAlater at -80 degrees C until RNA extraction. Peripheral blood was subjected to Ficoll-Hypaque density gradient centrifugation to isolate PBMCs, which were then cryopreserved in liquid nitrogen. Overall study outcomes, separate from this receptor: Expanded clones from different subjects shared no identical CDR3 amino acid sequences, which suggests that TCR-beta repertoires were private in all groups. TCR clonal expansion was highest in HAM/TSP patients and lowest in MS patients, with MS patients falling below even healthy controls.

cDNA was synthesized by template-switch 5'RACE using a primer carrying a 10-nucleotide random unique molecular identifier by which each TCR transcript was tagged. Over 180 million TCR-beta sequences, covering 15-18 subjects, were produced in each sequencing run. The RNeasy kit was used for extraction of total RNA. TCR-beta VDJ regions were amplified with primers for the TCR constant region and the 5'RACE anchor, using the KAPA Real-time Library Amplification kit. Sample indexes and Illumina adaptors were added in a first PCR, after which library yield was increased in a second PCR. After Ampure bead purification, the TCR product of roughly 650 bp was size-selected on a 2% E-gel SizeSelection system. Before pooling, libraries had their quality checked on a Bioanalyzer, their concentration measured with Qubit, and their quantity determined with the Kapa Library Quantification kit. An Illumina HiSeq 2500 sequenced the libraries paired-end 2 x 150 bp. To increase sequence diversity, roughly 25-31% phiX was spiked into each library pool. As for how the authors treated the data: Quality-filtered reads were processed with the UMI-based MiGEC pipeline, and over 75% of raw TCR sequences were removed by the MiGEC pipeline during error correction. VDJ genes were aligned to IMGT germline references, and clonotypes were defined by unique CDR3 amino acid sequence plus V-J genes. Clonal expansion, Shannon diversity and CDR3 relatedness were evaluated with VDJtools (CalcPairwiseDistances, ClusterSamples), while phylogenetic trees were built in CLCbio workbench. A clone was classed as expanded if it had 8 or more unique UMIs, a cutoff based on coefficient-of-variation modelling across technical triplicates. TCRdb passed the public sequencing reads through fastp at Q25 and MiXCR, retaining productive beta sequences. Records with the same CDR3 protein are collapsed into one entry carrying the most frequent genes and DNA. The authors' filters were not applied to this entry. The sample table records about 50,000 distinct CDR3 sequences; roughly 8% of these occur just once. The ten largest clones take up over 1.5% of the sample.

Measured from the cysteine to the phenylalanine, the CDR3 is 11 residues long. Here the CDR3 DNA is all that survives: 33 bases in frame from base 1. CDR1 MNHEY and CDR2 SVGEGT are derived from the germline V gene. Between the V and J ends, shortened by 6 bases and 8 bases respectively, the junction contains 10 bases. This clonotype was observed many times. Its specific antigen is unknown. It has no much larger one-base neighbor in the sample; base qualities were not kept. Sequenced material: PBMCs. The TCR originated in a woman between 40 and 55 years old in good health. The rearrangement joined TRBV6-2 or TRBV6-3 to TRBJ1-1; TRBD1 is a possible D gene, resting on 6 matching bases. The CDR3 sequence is CASSHGTEAFF. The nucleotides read TGTGCCAGCAGCCACGGGACAGAAGCTTTCTTT.